At least ten counts were recorded for the clone carrying this T cell receptor beta chain. CDR1 and CDR2 (germline): SEHNR, FQNEAQ (reference sequence). CDR3 size: 14 residues. Trimming removed 10 bases at V and 6 bases at J, with 18 bases between. MiXCR, run by TCRdb on the 5' RACE reads, gives a single entry per CDR3 protein. The table includes roughly 55,000 distinct CDR3 sequences, approximately 23% detected once. The sample was tumor-infiltrating naive CD4+ T cells sorted from the breast tumor. Subset indicated: naive CD4+ T cells, CD4+CD45RA+CD25-. The rearrangement joins TRBV7-9 to TRBJ2-2; D is perhaps TRBD1 or TRBD2 (5 bases each). The TCR originated in a female donor with breast cancer. The CDR3, as DNA: TGTGCCACCTCGGGGCTAGGCAACGCCGGGGAGCTGTTTTTT. It encodes CATSGLGNAGELFF.